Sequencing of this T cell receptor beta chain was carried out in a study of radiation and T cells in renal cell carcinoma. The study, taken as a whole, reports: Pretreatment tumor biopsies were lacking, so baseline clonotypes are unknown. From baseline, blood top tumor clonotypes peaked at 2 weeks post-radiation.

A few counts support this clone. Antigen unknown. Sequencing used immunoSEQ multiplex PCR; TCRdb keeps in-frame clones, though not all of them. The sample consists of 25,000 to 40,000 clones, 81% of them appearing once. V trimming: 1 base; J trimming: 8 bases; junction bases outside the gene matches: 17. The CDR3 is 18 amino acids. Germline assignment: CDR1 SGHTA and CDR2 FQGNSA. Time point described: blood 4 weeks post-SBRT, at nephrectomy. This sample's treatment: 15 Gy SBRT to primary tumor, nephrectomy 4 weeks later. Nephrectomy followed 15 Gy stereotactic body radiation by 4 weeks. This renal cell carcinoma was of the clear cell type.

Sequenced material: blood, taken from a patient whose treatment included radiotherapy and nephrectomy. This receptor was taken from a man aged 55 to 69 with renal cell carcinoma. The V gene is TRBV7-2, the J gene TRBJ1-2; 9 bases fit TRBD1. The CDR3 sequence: CASSLERGSGTGLSGYTF. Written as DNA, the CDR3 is TGTGCCAGCAGCTTAGAAAGAGGATCTGGGACAGGGTTAAGCGGCTACACCTTC. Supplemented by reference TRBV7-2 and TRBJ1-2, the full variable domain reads GAGVSQSPSNKVTEKGKDVELRCDPISGHTALYWYRQSLGQGLEFLIYFQGNSAPDKSGLPSDRFSAERTGGSVSTLTIQRTQQEDSAVYLCASSLERGSGTGLSGYTFGSGTRLTVV.